The following is a T cell receptor (beta chain) sequence with its context. The data stem from a study of shared clonotypes between healthy human individuals. For every subset, genomic DNA was evenly distributed across several immunoSEQ plates. Replicate PCRs run on sorted subsets employed approximately 0.2 ug DNA, roughly 30,000 T cell genomes. The data were produced by immunoSEQ multiplex PCR, yet TCRdb's version contains in-frame clones alone and is incomplete. This sample has about 1 million clones, with around 76% found just once. This CDR3 comprises 17 residues. Trimming cost V 3 bases and J 3 bases; bases outside gene matches: 12. CDR1 is SGHRS, CDR2 YFSETQ, per germline. Those who donated were healthy HIV-negative adults, with no recent acute infections or vaccinations reported.

This receptor was identified in a man between 18 and 35 years old in good health. The specimen was memory CD4+ T cells sorted from blood. Subset specified: CD45RA-negative fraction. The V and J genes are TRBV5-1 and TRBJ1-1; 9 nucleotides agree with TRBD1. The CDR3 DNA is TGCGCCAGCAGCTGGAACCGGGACAGGGCCCTCTACACTGAAGCTTTCTTT. Amino acid sequence: CASSWNRDRALYTEAFF.